The 11 T cell receptor beta chains below were found in one sample sequenced in a study of long-term antiretroviral therapy in people with HIV. immunoSEQ v3.0 was run at survey level. The protocol was immunoSEQ multiplex PCR, while the TCRdb copy is restricted to in-frame clones and leaves out a portion. The top ten hold less than 10% of the sample, which has some 28,000 clones, roughly 96% seen once. Here the sequenced sample was unsorted PBMCs, taken 6 to 6.5 years after starting antiretroviral therapy. The origin of the receptors is a young man with HIV.

The chain carries TRBV28 and TRBJ1-4, with a possible D match to TRBD1 (6 bases). Per germline, CDR1 MDHEN and CDR2 SYDVKM. V shed 3 bases and J shed 8 bases, with 16 bases lying between them. The CDR3 totals 15 residues. CDR3 sequence reads: CASSFSGGGGEKLFF. The CDR3 DNA follows: TGTGCCAGCAGTTTTTCCGGGGGAGGGGGGGAAAAACTGTTTTTT.

Here the CDR3 reads CASSSQYAGELFF. The CDR3 nucleotides read TGTGCCAGCAGCTCCCAGTACGCCGGGGAGCTGTTTTTT. The rearrangement joins TRBV7-8 to TRBJ2-2; no clear D. V was cut by 4 bases and J by 6 bases, with 9 bases left in between. The germline gives CDR1 SGHVS, CDR2 FQNEAQ. The CDR3 loop spans 13 amino acids.

The J gene is TRBJ2-2, the V gene TRBV7-6, with 10 positions matching TRBD2. The junction had 16 bases not matched to a gene; V was cut back by 3 bases and J by 0 bases. This CDR3 is built from 21 residues. CDR1 is SGHVS, CDR2 FNYEAQ, per germline. As DNA, the CDR3 is TGTGCCAGCAGCTTCCCCTTAATTAGCGGGGGGCCCGATGCGAACACCGGGGAGCTGTTTTTT. This gives the protein CASSFPLISGGPDANTGELFF.

The chain has TRBV30 and TRBJ2-1, with 8 bases identical to TRBD1. J gave up 4 bases and V 3 bases, and 2 bases lay outside the gene matches. In germline, CDR1 is GTSNPN, CDR2 SVGIG (reference sequence). The CDR3 spans 13 residues. In DNA, the CDR3 is TGTGCCTGGAGGAGACAGGGGTACAATGAGCAGTTCTTC. This codes for CAWRRQGYNEQFF.

The chain employs TRBV13 and TRBJ2-1; D is ambiguous. Per the germline V gene, CDR1 is PRHDT and CDR2 is FYEKMQ (reference sequence). The CDR3 spans 12 residues. V lost 3 bases and J lost 2, with 2 bases in between. CDR3 sequence: CASSFAYNEQFF. The CDR3 DNA is TGTGCCAGCAGCTTCGCCTACAATGAGCAGTTCTTC.

This rearrangement joins TRBV19 to TRBJ2-4, with D maybe TRBD2 (5 bases). The CDR3 contains 16 residues. Germline CDR1 LNHDA, CDR2 SQIVND (reference sequence). V gave up 1 base and J gave up 0 bases, with 10 bases separating them. This CDR3 reads CASSIGLALAKNIQYF. The CDR3 region has the DNA TGTGCCAGTAGTATAGGGCTAGCCTTAGCCAAAAACATTCAGTACTTC.

This rearrangement joins TRBV11-2 to TRBJ2-3; D gene ambiguous. Germline-derived CDR1 and CDR2 are SGHAT and FQNNGV. V lost 1 base to trimming and J lost 2 bases, with 10 bases between them. The CDR3 has 15 residues. Written as DNA, the CDR3 is TGTGCCAGCAGCTTAGTGACTCCGGACACAGATACGCAGTATTTT. Its protein is CASSLVTPDTDTQYF.

This clone came up once. V gene TRBV10-3 combines with J gene TRBJ2-7; no reliable D call. CDR1 and CDR2 (germline): ENHRY, SYGVKD. The ends were cut back, 3 bases at V and 2 bases at J, with 11 bases in the middle. The CDR3 is 14 residues long. The chain's CDR3 is CAISDTSTPYEQYF. As DNA, the CDR3 is TGTGCCATCAGTGACACTTCAACACCCTACGAGCAGTACTTC.

The chain joins TRBV7-2 to TRBJ2-5; D not certain. This CDR3 has 14 amino acids. CDR1 and CDR2 (germline): SGHTA, FQGNSA. V lost 1 base and J lost 5, with 11 bases in between. The CDR3 spells CASSLGPNGETQYF. The CDR3 nucleotides read TGTGCCAGCAGCTTAGGCCCGAACGGGGAGACCCAGTACTTC. The variable domain in full, with the rest retrieved from reference TRBV7-2 and TRBJ2-5, is GAGVSQSPSNKVTEKGKDVELRCDPISGHTALYWYRQSLGQGLEFLIYFQGNSAPDKSGLPSDRFSAERTGGSVSTLTIQRTQQEDSAVYLCASSLGPNGETQYFGPGTRLLVL.

The chain carries TRBV6-1 and TRBJ1-6, with D possibly being TRBD1 (6 bases). Germline V gene sequence: CDR1 MNHNS, CDR2 SASEGT. V lost 4 bases to trimming and J lost 7 bases, with 14 bases between them. The CDR3 consists of 15 residues. The CDR3 DNA reads TGTGCCAGCAGTGCGATGGAGGGGGGGAATTCACCCCTCCACTTT. Its protein product is CASSAMEGGNSPLHF.

This sequence joins TRBV11-1 and TRBJ2-6; 9 bases map to TRBD1. Germline trimming cut 5 bases from V and 0 bases from J; bases unmatched to any gene: 11. This CDR3 is built from 19 residues. The germline CDR1 and CDR2 sequences are SGHAT and FQDESV (reference sequence). The chain's CDR3 is CASSLIPGQGISGANVLTF. CDR3 nucleotides: TGTGCCAGCAGCCTAATACCGGGACAGGGTATCTCTGGGGCCAACGTCCTGACTTTC.